The rows below give T cell receptor beta chains drawn from one sample of a study of regulatory T cells in long-lasting Graves disease. In TCRdb, the multiplex PCR reads were re-called with MiXCR into one record per CDR3 protein. The sample holds 350,000 to 450,000 distinct CDR3 sequences, about 15% seen once. The sample was also linked to a second study, of T cells in Graves' hyperthyroidism and ophthalmopathy.

The sample consisted of peripheral blood mononuclear cells (PBMCs), taken at new diagnosis, from a patient treated with antithyroid drugs. These receptors were obtained from a woman aged 25 to 39 with Graves disease. Each CDR3 is given with its conserved first and last residue. Fields, in order: clone size, D gene, V gene, J gene, CDR3 protein, CDR3 DNA. The D gene is left open where the match is weak. Part of the rows lack a size; the others show once, few, many or a class for expanded clones.

many,NA,TRBV10-3,TRBJ2-3,CAISDPGNTDTQYF,TGTGCCATCAGTGACCCGGGTAACACAGATACGCAGTATTTT
NA,NA,TRBV4-1,TRBJ1-3,CASSHHLGAREAAAGNTIYF,TGCGCCAGCAGCCACCACCTCGGGGCCAGGGAGGCTGCAGCAGGAAACACCATATATTTT
few,TRBD1,TRBV12-3/TRBV12-4,TRBJ1-3,CASTRDSLGDTIYF,TGTGCCAGCACCCGGGACAGCCTCGGCGACACCATATATTTT
many,TRBD2,TRBV11-2,TRBJ2-3,CASSFGLAGPSTDTQYF,TGTGCCAGCAGCTTCGGACTAGCGGGGCCTAGCACAGATACGCAGTATTTT
many,NA,TRBV29-1,TRBJ2-7,CSVREGAYEQYF,TGCAGCGTTCGGGAAGGGGCCTACGAGCAGTACTTC
NA,NA,TRBV29-1,TRBJ2-7,CSVEGSNSYEQYF,TGCAGCGTTGAAGGTTCTAACTCCTACGAGCAGTACTTC
many,NA,TRBV9,TRBJ1-5,CASSVGGANQPQHF,TGTGCCAGCAGCGTAGGGGGGGCAAATCAGCCCCAGCATTTT
NA,NA,TRBV19,TRBJ1-5,CASSIGQLSGYQPQHF,TGTGCCAGTAGTATTGGGCAGCTCTCCGGGTATCAGCCCCAGCATTTT
many,NA,TRBV30,TRBJ2-4,CALGGNIQYF,TGTGCCTTAGGGGGGAACATTCAGTACTTC
few,TRBD2,TRBV5-6,TRBJ2-1,CASSGTSGDSYNEQFF,TGTGCCAGCAGCGGGACTAGCGGGGACTCCTACAATGAGCAGTTCTTC
NA,NA,TRBV20-1,TRBJ2-2,CSAVGPTNTGELFF,TGCAGTGCCGTCGGACCAACGAACACCGGGGAGCTGTTTTTT
many,TRBD2,TRBV6-2/TRBV6-3,TRBJ2-7,CASSYFPGLAGQRAYEQYF,TGTGCCAGCAGTTACTTTCCGGGACTAGCGGGCCAACGGGCCTACGAGCAGTACTTC
NA,NA,TRBV10-3,TRBJ2-3,CAISESKRSTDTQYF,TGTGCCATCAGTGAGTCGAAGCGCAGCACAGATACGCAGTATTTT